The 17 T cell receptor beta chains below all came from one sample that was sequenced in a study of CD8 T cells in Susac syndrome (dated by TCRdb to the late 2010s). Preparation of the library involved the immunoSEQ multiplex PCR assay. RNA was extracted using the RNeasy kit, and about 0.45 to 1 ug of the RNA was reverse transcribed with random hexamers. TCRdb trimmed the raw reads at Q25, called clones with MiXCR and kept productive beta chains. Rows matching on CDR3 protein sequence are summarized as one entry with the most common DNA and genes. Across this sample there are 95,000 to 150,000 distinct CDR3 sequences, with about 94% seen only once. The ten largest clones capture about 0.27% of the sample. Sequencing input: CD8+ T cells from PBMCs. The receptors shown here come from a human donor with Susac syndrome.

The genes are TRBV4-1 and TRBJ2-3; TRBD1 might be the D (5 bases). CDR1 is MGHRA, CDR2 YSYEKL, per germline. The CDR3 is 14 residues long. V dropped 4 bases and J dropped 2 bases, with 10 bases sitting between them. The CDR3: CASSLGQTTDTQYF. The CDR3, as DNA: TGCGCCAGCAGCCTAGGACAAACCACAGATACGCAGTATTTT.

This clonotype was observed a handful of times. The chain recombines TRBV15 with TRBJ2-1; the match to TRBD1 covers 10 bases. Looked up from germline, CDR1 is LNHNV and CDR2 is YYDKDF (reference sequence). J was trimmed by 5 bases and V by 3 bases; bases with no gene match: 1. This CDR3 spans 14 amino acids. In nucleotides, the CDR3 is TGTGCCACCAGCAGGGACAGGGGGAACAATGAGCAGTTCTTC. It codes for CATSRDRGNNEQFF. The whole variable domain, remainder taken from reference TRBV15 and TRBJ2-1, is DAMVIQNPRYQVTQFGKPVTLSCSQTLNHNVMYWYQQKSSQAPKLLFHYYDKDFNNEADTPDNFQSRRPNTSFCFLDIRSPGLGDTAMYLCATSRDRGNNEQFFGPGTRLTVL.

The chain carries TRBV6-2 or TRBV6-3 and TRBJ2-7; D may correspond to TRBD1 or TRBD2 (5 bases each). The CDR3 runs 15 residues. CDR1 is MNHEY and CDR2 is SVGEGT in the germline V gene. The germline V and J ends were trimmed by 0 bases and 5 bases, with 14 bases remaining between them. This CDR3 reads CASSYSQGAGNEQYF. The DNA of the CDR3 is TGTGCCAGCAGTTACTCTCAGGGAGCAGGTAACGAGCAGTACTTC.

A single count supports this clonotype. This chain links TRBV20-1 with TRBJ1-1; D is possibly TRBD1 (5 bases). Germline-derived CDR1 and CDR2 are DFQATT and SNEGSKA (reference sequence). The CDR3 has 11 amino acids. The CDR3 is CRIDWGTEAFF. CDR3 sequence (DNA): TGCCGTATCGACTGGGGGACTGAAGCTTTCTTT.

The J gene is TRBJ2-1, the V gene TRBV25-1; 12 nucleotides agree with TRBD2. J gave up 4 bases and V 3 bases, and 4 bases lay outside the gene matches. Germline CDR1 is MGHDK and CDR2 is SYGVNS. This CDR3 comprises 16 residues. CDR3 amino acids: CASSDRTSGVYNEQFF. CDR3 DNA sequence: TGTGCCAGCAGTGACCGGACTAGCGGGGTATACAATGAGCAGTTCTTC.

This chain joins TRBV20-1 and TRBJ1-5; D remains unclear. The ends were cut back, 4 bases at V and 2 bases at J, with 15 bases in the middle. Per the germline V gene, CDR1 is DFQATT and CDR2 is SNEGSKA (reference sequence). The CDR3 is 15 residues long. CDR3 nucleotides: TGCAGTGCTACTCTCCCAGGCCTAGGCAATCAGCCCCAGCATTTT. Translated: CSATLPGLGNQPQHF.

The genes are TRBV5-4 and TRBJ2-7; D ambiguous. The CDR3 has 11 residues. Trimming left V 1 base short and J 7 bases short, with 6 bases between. The germline gives CDR1 SGHNT, CDR2 YYREEE (reference sequence). The CDR3 spells CASSLTGEQYF. CDR3 bases: TGTGCCAGCAGCTTGACCGGAGAGCAGTACTTC.

This clonotype was seen once. The chain couples TRBV2 to TRBJ2-2; the D gene is possibly TRBD2 (6 bases). The V and J ends lost 7 bases and 7 bases respectively, with 10 bases between them. This CDR3 region has 12 residues. Germline CDR1 and CDR2: SNHLY and FYNNEI. The CDR3 region has the DNA TGTGCCAGCATAGCGGCAGTCGGGGAGCTGTTTTTT. Translated, it gives CASIAAVGELFF.

As for this clonotype: A read error may produce the germline difference seen at one junction end. The chain uses TRBV9 and TRBJ2-7; D might be TRBD1 (6 bases). The CDR3 runs 11 residues. Per the germline V gene, CDR1 is SGDLS and CDR2 is YYNGEE. CDR3 nucleotide sequence: TGTGCCAGCAGCGGCACAGGGTCCCTGGACTTC. Translated: CASSGTGSLDF.

The chain uses TRBV12-3 or TRBV12-4 and TRBJ2-7; D may be TRBD1 or TRBD2 (5 bases each). Trimming removed 6 bases at V and 2 bases at J, with 17 bases between. This CDR3 has 15 residues. The CDR3 is CASSPSVGVAYEQYF. The CDR3 DNA reads as TGTGCCAGCAGCCCCTCGGTGGGGGTTGCCTACGAGCAGTACTTC.

CDR3 nucleotide sequence: TGTGCCACCAGCAGAGATCCGACATGGGAAGAGACCCAGTACTTC. Residues: CATSRDPTWEETQYF. This chain links TRBV15 with TRBJ2-5; D gene unclear. This CDR3 is built from 15 residues. Looked up from germline, CDR1 is LNHNV and CDR2 is YYDKDF (reference sequence). V gave up 0 bases and J gave up 3 bases, with 11 bases separating them.

This clonotype was seen only a few times. J is TRBJ2-5 and V is TRBV7-2; D is undetermined. V was trimmed by 2 bases and J by 3 bases, leaving 1 base between them. Germline CDR1 SGHTA, CDR2 FQGNSA. This CDR3 contains 11 residues. This CDR3 reads CASSLKETQYF. DNA for the CDR3: TGTGCCAGCAGCTTAAAAGAGACCCAGTACTTC.

The V call is TRBV13, the J call TRBJ2-7, with D tentatively TRBD2 (5 bases). Germline V CDR1 and CDR2: PRHDT, FYEKMQ (reference sequence). This CDR3 is built from 14 residues. Trimming took off 4 bases at V and 2 bases at J, with 12 bases between the two ends. This CDR3 reads CASSSQLEPYEQYF. As DNA, the CDR3 is TGTGCCAGCAGCTCCCAACTAGAGCCCTACGAGCAGTACTTC.

J is TRBJ1-5 and V is TRBV5-8; D may be TRBD1 (5 bases). Trimming pared 1 base from V and 6 bases from J, leaving 11 bases between. Germline assignment: CDR1 SGHTS and CDR2 YDEGEE. This CDR3 is 14 amino acids long. In DNA, the CDR3 is TGTGCCAGCAGCTTGCCTCAGGGAGTTCAGCCCCAGCATTTT. Amino acid sequence: CASSLPQGVQPQHF.

The V call is TRBV3-1, the J call TRBJ2-1; D remains unclear. The V end lost 5 bases, the J end lost 6 bases, and 8 bases lay between the germline ends. Germline V gene lookup returns CDR1 LGHDT and CDR2 YNNKEL (reference sequence). The CDR3 is 12 amino acids. CDR3 in DNA: TGTGCCAGCAGCGTGGGCGTCAATGAGCAGTTCTTC. Its protein is CASSVGVNEQFF.

In this sample, this clonotype turned up once. The gene calls are TRBV14 and TRBJ2-1; tentatively, D is TRBD2 (6 bases). V lost 2 bases and J lost 5, with 22 bases in between. The germline V gene encodes CDR1 SGHDN and CDR2 FVKESK. This CDR3 comprises 18 residues. The DNA of the CDR3 is TGTGCCAGCAGCCAAAGAATCCAAACTGGGCGGGGCAACAATGAGCAGTTCTTC. This translates into CASSQRIQTGRGNNEQFF.

The chain carries TRBV15 and TRBJ2-1; the match to TRBD2 covers 9 bases. The ends lost 6 bases at V and 1 base at J; junction bases unmatched: 4. Germline-derived CDR1 and CDR2 are LNHNV and YYDKDF (reference sequence). This CDR3 is built from 15 residues. The CDR3 region has the DNA TGTGCCACCAGAGTAGCGGGGGAGTCCTACAATGAGCAGTTCTTC. Protein: CATRVAGESYNEQFF.